This is a list of T cell receptor beta chains from one sample in a study of cytomegalovirus exposure and HLA in healthy donors. Generated by immunoSEQ multiplex PCR, the TCRdb table keeps only in-frame clones and is missing some. The repertoire holds some 160,000 clones, with roughly 80% as singletons. The material sequenced was PBMCs. The receptors originated from a male donor in good health and CMV-seronegative. CDR3s include the opening cysteine and the closing phenylalanine or tryptophan. Fields, in order: J gene, V gene, CDR3 protein.

J gene: TRBJ1-5
V gene: TRBV11-2
CDR3 protein: CASSLGTGEQPQHF

J gene: TRBJ1-2
V gene: TRBV5-5
CDR3 protein: CASSLDRDYGYTF

J gene: TRBJ1-2
V gene: TRBV6-1
CDR3 protein: CASSEGLRYGYTF

J gene: TRBJ1-2
V gene: TRBV6-1
CDR3 protein: CASSEGGGVGYGYTF

J gene: TRBJ2-1
V gene: TRBV6-6
CDR3 protein: CASSYGLSGEQFF

J gene: TRBJ2-3
V gene: TRBV11-2
CDR3 protein: CASSFRGAARTSTDTQYF

J gene: TRBJ2-5
V gene: TRBV7-6
CDR3 protein: CASSPGLAKETQYF

J gene: TRBJ2-1
V gene: TRBV4-3
CDR3 protein: CASSQEGTSYNEQFF

J gene: TRBJ1-2
V gene: TRBV4-1
CDR3 protein: CASSQAPGQGGYGYTF

J gene: TRBJ2-1
V gene: TRBV19
CDR3 protein: CASSPALGRGGEQFF

J gene: TRBJ2-7
V gene: TRBV5-1
CDR3 protein: CASSLTSGVSEQYF

J gene: TRBJ1-2
V gene: TRBV5-4
CDR3 protein: CASSLRVTANYGYTF

J gene: TRBJ2-6
V gene: TRBV5-1
CDR3 protein: CASSILQGTAGANVLTF

J gene: TRBJ1-3
V gene: TRBV5-4
CDR3 protein: CASSPGQGFSGNTIYF

J gene: TRBJ1-1
V gene: TRBV7-9
CDR3 protein: CASSLSREAGITEAFF

J gene: TRBJ2-1
V gene: TRBV2
CDR3 protein: CASSPTTGYNEQFF

J gene: TRBJ1-2
V gene: TRBV19
CDR3 protein: CASQDLGQGAVHGYTF

J gene: TRBJ1-6
V gene: TRBV5-1
CDR3 protein: CASSLLTGFGSPLHF

J gene: TRBJ1-2
V gene: TRBV5-1
CDR3 protein: CASSLGGDYGYTF

J gene: TRBJ2-3
V gene: TRBV29-1
CDR3 protein: CSVKRLADSTDTQYF

J gene: TRBJ1-6
V gene: TRBV27
CDR3 protein: CASSLSRRDSPLHF

J gene: TRBJ2-7
V gene: TRBV5-1
CDR3 protein: CASSLGGSSGALGEQYF

J gene: TRBJ1-1
V gene: TRBV5-1
CDR3 protein: CASSPGTGGFEAFF

J gene: TRBJ1-5
V gene: TRBV7-2
CDR3 protein: CASNSQGRDQPQHF

J gene: TRBJ2-5
V gene: TRBV12-2
CDR3 protein: CASRPRGRETQYF

J gene: TRBJ2-7
V gene: TRBV7-2
CDR3 protein: CASSPRQGHEQYF

J gene: TRBJ1-5
V gene: TRBV7-8
CDR3 protein: CASSLVGGANQPQHF

J gene: TRBJ1-6
V gene: TRBV9
CDR3 protein: CASSSDRLSSYNSPLHF

J gene: TRBJ1-2
V gene: TRBV5-6
CDR3 protein: CASSERQGYTF

J gene: TRBJ1-3
V gene: TRBV10-3
CDR3 protein: CAISDWRGATGNTIYF

J gene: TRBJ1-6
V gene: TRBV5-6
CDR3 protein: CASLLAGAGNSPLHF